This TCR beta chain was observed in a study of CD8 T cells in Susac syndrome. Regarding the study as a whole: The study admitted that it had a relatively small number of individuals in its TCR sequencing and HLA analysis.

Sequencing of TCR beta was carried out in blood CD8+ and CD4+ T cells. This CDR3 is 16 amino acids long. The V end was cut by 5 bases, the J end by 1 base, with 16 bases between. Germline CDR1 is SEHNR and CDR2 is FQNEAQ (reference sequence). An input of about 0.45 to 1 ug of RNA was subjected to reverse transcription using random hexamers. Multiplex immunoSEQ PCR targeted 54 Vbeta and 13 Jbeta TCR beta segments. TCRdb passed the immunoSEQ multiplex PCR reads through MiXCR, listing each CDR3 protein once. In the table there are about 400,000 distinct CDR3 sequences, 85% of which are singletons. About this clonotype: The antigen is not known.

This sequence was found in a human donor with multiple sclerosis. What was sequenced was CD8+ T cells from PBMCs. This chain links TRBV7-9 with TRBJ2-3; D uncertain. The CDR3 nucleotides are TGTGCCAGCAGCCCTACCACTCTGGGTCGCACAGATACGCAGTATTTT. This codes for CASSPTTLGRTDTQYF.